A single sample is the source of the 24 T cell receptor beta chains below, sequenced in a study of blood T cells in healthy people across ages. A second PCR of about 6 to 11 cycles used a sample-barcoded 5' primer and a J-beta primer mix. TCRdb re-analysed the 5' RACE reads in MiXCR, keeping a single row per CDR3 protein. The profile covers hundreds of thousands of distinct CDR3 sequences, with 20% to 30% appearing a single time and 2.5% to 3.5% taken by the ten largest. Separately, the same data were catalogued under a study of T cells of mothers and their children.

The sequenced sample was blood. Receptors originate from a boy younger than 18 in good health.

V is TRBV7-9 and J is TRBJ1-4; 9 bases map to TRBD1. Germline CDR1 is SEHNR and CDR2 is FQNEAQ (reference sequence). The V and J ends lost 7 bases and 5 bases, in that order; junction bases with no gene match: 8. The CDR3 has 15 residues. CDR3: CASTKQGARNEKLFF. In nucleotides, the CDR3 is TGTGCCAGCACAAAACAGGGGGCGCGAAATGAAAAACTGTTTTTT. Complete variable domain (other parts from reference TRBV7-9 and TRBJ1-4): DTGVSQNPRHKITKRGQNVTFRCDPISEHNRLYWYRQTLGQGPEFLTYFQNEAQLEKSRLLSDRFSAERPKGSFSTLEIQRTEQGDSAMYLCASTKQGARNEKLFFGSGTQLSVL.

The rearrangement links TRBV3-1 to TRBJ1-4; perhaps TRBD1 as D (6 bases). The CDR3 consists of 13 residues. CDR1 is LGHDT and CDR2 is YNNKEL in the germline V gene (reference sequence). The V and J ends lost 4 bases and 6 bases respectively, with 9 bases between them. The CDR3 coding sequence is TGTGCCAGCAGCCGCCGGGGGCATGAAAAACTGTTTTTT. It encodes CASSRRGHEKLFF.

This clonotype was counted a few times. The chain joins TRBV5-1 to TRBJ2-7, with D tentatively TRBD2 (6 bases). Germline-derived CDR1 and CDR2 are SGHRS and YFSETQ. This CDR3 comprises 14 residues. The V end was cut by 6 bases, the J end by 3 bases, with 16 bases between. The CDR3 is CASNARDSVYEQYF. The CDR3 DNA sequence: TGCGCCAGCAACGCCCGGGACTCGGTCTACGAGCAGTACTTC.

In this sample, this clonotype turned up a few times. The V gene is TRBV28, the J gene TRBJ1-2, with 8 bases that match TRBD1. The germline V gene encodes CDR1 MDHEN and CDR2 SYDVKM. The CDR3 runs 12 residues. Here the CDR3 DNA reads TGTGCTGTGCAGGGGGCTGGCTATGGCTACACCTTC. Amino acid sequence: CAVQGAGYGYTF.

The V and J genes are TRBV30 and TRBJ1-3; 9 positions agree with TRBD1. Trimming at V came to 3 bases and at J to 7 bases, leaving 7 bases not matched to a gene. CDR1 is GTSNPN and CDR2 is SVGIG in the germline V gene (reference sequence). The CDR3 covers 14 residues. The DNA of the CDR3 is TGTGCCTGGAGACGGACAGGGGCGGGCAACACCATATATTTT. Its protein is CAWRRTGAGNTIYF.

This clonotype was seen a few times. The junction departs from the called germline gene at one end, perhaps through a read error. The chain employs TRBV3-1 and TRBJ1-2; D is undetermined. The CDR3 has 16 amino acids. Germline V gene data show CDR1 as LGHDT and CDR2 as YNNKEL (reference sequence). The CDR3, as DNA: TGTGCTAGCAGCCGTGAGGGCGGCTTGAAAAACTATGGCTACACCTTC. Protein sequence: CASSREGGLKNYGYTF.

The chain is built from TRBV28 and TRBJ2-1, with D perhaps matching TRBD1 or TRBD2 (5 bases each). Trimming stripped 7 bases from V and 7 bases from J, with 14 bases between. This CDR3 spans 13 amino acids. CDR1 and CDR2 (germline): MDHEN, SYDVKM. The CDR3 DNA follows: TGTGCCAGCATTCACGGGACGGCGAATGAGCAGTTCTTC. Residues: CASIHGTANEQFF.

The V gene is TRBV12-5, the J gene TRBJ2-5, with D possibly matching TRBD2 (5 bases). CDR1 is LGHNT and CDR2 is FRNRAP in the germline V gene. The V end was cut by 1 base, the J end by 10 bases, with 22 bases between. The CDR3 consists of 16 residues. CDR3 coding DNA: TGTGCTAGTGGTTTGGGGAGGATGGGAGCCGGGGTGAACCAGTACTTC. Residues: CASGLGRMGAGVNQYF.

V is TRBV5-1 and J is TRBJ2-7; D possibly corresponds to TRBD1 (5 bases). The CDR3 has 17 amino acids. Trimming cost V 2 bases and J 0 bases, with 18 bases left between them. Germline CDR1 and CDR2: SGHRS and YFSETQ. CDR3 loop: CASSFFLGSGSSYEQYF. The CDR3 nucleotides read TGCGCCAGCAGCTTTTTCCTTGGCTCAGGGTCCTCCTACGAGCAGTACTTC.

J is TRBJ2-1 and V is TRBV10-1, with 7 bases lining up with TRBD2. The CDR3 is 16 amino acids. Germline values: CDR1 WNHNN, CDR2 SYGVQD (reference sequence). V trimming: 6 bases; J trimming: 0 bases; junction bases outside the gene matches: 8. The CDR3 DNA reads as TGCGCCAGCAGCCCCAGCGGGGTTCTCTCCTACAATGAGCAGTTCTTC. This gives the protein CASSPSGVLSYNEQFF.

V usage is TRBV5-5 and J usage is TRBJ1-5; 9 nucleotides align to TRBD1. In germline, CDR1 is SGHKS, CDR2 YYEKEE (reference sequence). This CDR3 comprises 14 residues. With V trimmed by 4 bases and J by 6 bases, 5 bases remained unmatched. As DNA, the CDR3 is TGTGCCAGCAGCGTCGGACAGGGGAGTCAGCCCCAGCATTTT. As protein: CASSVGQGSQPQHF. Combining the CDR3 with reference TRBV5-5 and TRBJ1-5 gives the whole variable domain DAGVTQSPTHLIKTRGQQVTLRCSPISGHKSVSWYQQVLGQGPQFIFQYYEKEERGRGNFPDRFSARQFPNYSSELNVNALLLGDSALYLCASSVGQGSQPQHFGDGTRLSIL.

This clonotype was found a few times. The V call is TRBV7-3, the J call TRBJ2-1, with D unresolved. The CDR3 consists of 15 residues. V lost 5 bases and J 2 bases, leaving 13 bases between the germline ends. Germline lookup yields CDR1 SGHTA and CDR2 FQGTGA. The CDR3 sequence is CASSLTQATYNEQFF. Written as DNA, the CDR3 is TGTGCCAGCAGCCTTACTCAGGCGACCTACAATGAGCAGTTCTTC.

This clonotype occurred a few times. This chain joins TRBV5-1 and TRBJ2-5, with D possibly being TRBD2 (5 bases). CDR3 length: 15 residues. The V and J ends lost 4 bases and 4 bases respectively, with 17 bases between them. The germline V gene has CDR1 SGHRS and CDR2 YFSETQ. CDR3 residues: CASSLSALGGETQYF. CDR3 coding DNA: TGCGCCAGCAGCCTCTCGGCCCTCGGAGGAGAGACCCAGTACTTC.

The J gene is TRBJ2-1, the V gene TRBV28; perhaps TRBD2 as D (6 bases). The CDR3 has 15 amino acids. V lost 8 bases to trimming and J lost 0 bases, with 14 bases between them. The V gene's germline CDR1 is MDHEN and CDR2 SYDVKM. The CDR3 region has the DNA TGTGCCAGCCCCCCGGCGGGAAGCTCCTACAATGAGCAGTTCTTC. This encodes CASPPAGSSYNEQFF.

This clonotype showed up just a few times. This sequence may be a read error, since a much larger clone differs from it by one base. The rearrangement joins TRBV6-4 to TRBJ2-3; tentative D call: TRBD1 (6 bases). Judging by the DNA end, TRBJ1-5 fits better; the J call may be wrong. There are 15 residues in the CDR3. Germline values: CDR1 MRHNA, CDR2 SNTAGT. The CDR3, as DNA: TGTGCCAGCAGTGCAAGCGGGGGCAGCACAGATACGCAGCATTTT. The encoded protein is CASSASGGSTDTQHF.

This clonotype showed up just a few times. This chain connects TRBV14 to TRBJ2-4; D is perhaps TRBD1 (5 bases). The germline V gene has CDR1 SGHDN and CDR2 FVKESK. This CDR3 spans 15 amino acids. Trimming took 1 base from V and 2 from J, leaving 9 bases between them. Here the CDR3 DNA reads TGTGCCAGCAGCCAAGGGACAATCTCCAAAAACATTCAGTACTTC. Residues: CASSQGTISKNIQYF.

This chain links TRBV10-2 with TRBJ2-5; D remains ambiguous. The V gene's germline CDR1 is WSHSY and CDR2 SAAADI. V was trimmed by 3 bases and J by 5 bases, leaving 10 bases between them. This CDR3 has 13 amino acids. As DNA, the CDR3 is TGCGCCAGCAGTGACGCCGCCGGGGAGACCCAGTACTTC. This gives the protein CASSDAAGETQYF.

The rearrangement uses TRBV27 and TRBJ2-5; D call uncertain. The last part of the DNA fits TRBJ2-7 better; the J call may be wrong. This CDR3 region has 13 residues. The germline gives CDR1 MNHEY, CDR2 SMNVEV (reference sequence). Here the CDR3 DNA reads TGTGCCAGCAGTTTTAGTATCATCGGCGAGCAGTACTTC. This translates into CASSFSIIGEQYF.

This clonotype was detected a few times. The CDR3 reads CASGLAGLDTQYF. In DNA form, the CDR3 reads TGTGCCAGCGGACTAGCGGGCCTGGATACGCAGTATTTT. This chain joins TRBV7-3 and TRBJ2-3; TRBD2 matches 11 bases. There are 13 residues in the CDR3. V dropped 8 bases and J dropped 6; count of bases not matched to a gene: 4. Germline V gene sequence: CDR1 SGHTA, CDR2 FQGTGA.

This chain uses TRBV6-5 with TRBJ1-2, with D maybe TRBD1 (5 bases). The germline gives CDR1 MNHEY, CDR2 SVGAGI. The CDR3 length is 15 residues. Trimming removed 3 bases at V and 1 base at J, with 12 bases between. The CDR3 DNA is TGTGCCAGCAGTTATCGGGCGGGACTTAACTATGGCTACACCTTC. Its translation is CASSYRAGLNYGYTF.

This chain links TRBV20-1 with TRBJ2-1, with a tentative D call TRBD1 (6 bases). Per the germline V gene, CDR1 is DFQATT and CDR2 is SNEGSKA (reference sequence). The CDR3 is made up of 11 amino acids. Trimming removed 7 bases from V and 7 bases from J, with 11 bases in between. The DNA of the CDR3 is TGCAGTGGAAACAGGGAAAATGAGCAGTTCTTC. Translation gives CSGNRENEQFF.

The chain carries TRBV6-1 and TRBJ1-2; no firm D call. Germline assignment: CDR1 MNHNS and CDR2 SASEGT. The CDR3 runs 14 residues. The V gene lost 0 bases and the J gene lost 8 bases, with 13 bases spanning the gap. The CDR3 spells CASSEAGRSYGYTF. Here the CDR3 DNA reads TGTGCCAGCAGTGAAGCGGGGAGATCATACGGCTACACCTTC.

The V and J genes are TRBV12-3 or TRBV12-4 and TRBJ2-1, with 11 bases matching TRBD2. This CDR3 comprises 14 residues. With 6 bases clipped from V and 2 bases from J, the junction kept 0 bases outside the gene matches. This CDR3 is CASRLAGAYNEQFF. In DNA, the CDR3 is TGTGCCAGCAGACTAGCGGGGGCCTACAATGAGCAGTTCTTC.

DNA of the CDR3: TGTGCCAGCAGTTCCCTAACCCGGAAAGGCTACACCTTC. Protein sequence: CASSSLTRKGYTF. The chain couples TRBV27 to TRBJ1-2; no reliable D call. CDR1 is MNHEY and CDR2 is SMNVEV in the germline V gene (reference sequence). Trimming took off 4 bases at V and 8 bases at J, with 14 bases between the two ends. This CDR3 has 13 residues.